This T cell receptor beta chain emerged from a study of shared clonotypes between healthy human individuals. The CDR3 loop spans 11 amino acids. Germline assignment: CDR1 SGHRS and CDR2 YFSETQ. V dropped 6 bases and J dropped 8 bases, with 10 bases sitting between them. Sequencing used immunoSEQ multiplex PCR; TCRdb keeps in-frame clones, though not all of them. The sample holds around 500,000 clones, about four fifths seen once. This chain joins TRBV5-1 and TRBJ2-3; no clear D gene. Sequencing input: PBMCs. The origin of this receptor is a woman between 40 and 50 years old in good health. Some clones in this sample may be carry-over from other donors' samples. The CDR3 region is CASKDEGTQYF. For the CDR3, the DNA is TGCGCCAGCAAAGATGAAGGTACGCAGTATTTT.